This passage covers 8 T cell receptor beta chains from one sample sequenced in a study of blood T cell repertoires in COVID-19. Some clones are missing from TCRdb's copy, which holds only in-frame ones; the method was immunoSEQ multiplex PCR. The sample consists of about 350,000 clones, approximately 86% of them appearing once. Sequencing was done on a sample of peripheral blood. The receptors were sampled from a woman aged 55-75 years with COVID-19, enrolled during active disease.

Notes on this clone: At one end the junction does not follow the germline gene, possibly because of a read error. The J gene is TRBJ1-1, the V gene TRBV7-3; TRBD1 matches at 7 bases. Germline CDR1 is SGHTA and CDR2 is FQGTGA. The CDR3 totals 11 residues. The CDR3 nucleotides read TGTGCCAGCAGCTTATTGGGACAGCTCTACTTT. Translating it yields CASSLLGQLYF.

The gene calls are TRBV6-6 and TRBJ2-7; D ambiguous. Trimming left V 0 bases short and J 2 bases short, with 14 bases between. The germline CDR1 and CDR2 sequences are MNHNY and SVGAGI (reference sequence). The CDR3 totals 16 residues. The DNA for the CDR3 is TGTGCCAGCAGTTACTCCCAGGCTGCGCGCCCCTACGAGCAGTACTTC. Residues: CASSYSQAARPYEQYF.

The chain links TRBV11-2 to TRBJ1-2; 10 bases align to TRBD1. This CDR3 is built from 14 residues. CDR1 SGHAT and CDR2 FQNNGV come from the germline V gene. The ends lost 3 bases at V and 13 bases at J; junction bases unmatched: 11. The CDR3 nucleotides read TGTGCCAGCAGCTTTAGCGACAGGGGGCACGGGTTCACCTTC. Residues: CASSFSDRGHGFTF.

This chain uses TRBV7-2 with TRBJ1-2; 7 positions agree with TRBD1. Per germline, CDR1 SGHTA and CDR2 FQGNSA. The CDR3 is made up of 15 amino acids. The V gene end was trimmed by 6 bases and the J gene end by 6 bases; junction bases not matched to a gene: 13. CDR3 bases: TGTGCCAGCAGGGCCCAAGGACAGGACGCGGATGGCTACACCTTC. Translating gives CASRAQGQDADGYTF.

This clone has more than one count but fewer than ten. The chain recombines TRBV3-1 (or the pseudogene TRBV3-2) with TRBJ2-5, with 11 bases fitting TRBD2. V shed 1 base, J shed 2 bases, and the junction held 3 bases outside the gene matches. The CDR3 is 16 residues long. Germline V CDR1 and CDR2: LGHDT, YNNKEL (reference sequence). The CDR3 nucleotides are TGTGCCAGCAGCCAAGGTCTAGCGGGGGGACAAGAGACCCAGTACTTC. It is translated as CASSQGLAGGQETQYF.

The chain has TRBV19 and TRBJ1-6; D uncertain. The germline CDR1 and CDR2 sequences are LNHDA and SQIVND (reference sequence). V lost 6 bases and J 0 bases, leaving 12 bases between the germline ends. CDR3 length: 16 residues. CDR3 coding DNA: TGTGCCAGTAGGACGGAGGGCCACTCCTATAATTCACCCCTCCACTTT. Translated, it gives CASRTEGHSYNSPLHF.

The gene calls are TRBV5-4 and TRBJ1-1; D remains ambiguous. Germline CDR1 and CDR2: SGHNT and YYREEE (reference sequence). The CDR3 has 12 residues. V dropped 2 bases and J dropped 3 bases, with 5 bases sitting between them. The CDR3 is CASSFRDTEAFF. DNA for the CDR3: TGTGCCAGCAGCTTCCGGGACACTGAAGCTTTCTTT. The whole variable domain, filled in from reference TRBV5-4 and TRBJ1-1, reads ETGVTQSPTHLIKTRGQQVTLRCSSQSGHNTVSWYQQALGQGPQFIFQYYREEENGRGNFPPRFSGLQFPNYSSELNVNALELDDSALYLCASSFRDTEAFFGQGTRLTVV.

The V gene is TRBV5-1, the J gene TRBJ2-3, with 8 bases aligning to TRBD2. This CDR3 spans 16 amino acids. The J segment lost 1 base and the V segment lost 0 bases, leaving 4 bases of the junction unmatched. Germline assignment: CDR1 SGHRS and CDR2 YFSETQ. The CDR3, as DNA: TGCGCCAGCAGCTTGGGTCGGGGGGGCCGCACAGATACGCAGTATTTT. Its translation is CASSLGRGGRTDTQYF.